The 14 T cell receptor beta chains listed next were all sequenced from one sample in a study of cytomegalovirus exposure and HLA in healthy donors. PCR employed 60 Vbeta and 13 Jbeta primers. TCRdb's table, derived via immunoSEQ multiplex PCR, lists solely in-frame clones and lacks some. The sample records 80,000 to 100,000 clones, around three fifths being singletons. Sequencing used PBMCs. Receptor source: a woman aged 40 to 50 in good health and CMV-seropositive.

This chain links TRBV6-1 with TRBJ2-2, with 7 positions matching TRBD1. The CDR3 runs to 15 residues. Germline CDR1 reads MNHNS; CDR2 reads SASEGT. Trimming took 6 bases from V and 4 from J; bases not matched to a gene: 8. Here the CDR3 DNA reads TGTGCCAGCAGACCACAGGGGTGGAGCACCGGGGAGCTGTTTTTT. Translated: CASRPQGWSTGELFF.

In its sample, this clone was seen a few times. This sequence joins TRBV18 and TRBJ2-1; no clear D. The germline V gene has CDR1 KGHSH and CDR2 LQKENI. Trimming took off 3 bases at V and 4 bases at J, with 16 bases between the two ends. The CDR3 is 16 residues long. The CDR3 loop is CASSPVLVAEYNEQFF. The CDR3 nucleotides are TGTGCCAGCTCACCCGTCTTGGTGGCGGAATACAATGAGCAGTTCTTC.

The chain is built from TRBV28 and TRBJ2-7, with D perhaps matching TRBD2 (5 bases). CDR1 and CDR2 from the germline V gene are MDHEN and SYDVKM. This CDR3 spans 13 amino acids. V was clipped by 7 bases and J by 5 bases, with 15 bases between them. CDR3 DNA: TGTGCCAGCATCCTCGGTGGGAGCGACGAGCAGTACTTC. It specifies CASILGGSDEQYF.

The chain joins TRBV6-5 to TRBJ1-2, with D possibly being TRBD1 (6 bases). V was pared by 8 bases and J by 6 bases, with 19 bases between. Looked up from germline, CDR1 is MNHEY and CDR2 is SVGAGI. CDR3 length: 14 residues. DNA for the CDR3: TGTGCCAGCGGGGGCGGAGTGGTATATGATGGCTACACCTTC. Protein product: CASGGGVVYDGYTF.

This clone came up a few times. The rearrangement links TRBV4-1 to TRBJ1-5; no firm D call. The germline V gene encodes CDR1 MGHRA and CDR2 YSYEKL. The CDR3 is 15 amino acids. Trimming cost V 1 base and J 2 bases, with 9 bases left between them. The CDR3 loop is CASSQATLGNQPQHF. Here the CDR3 DNA reads TGCGCCAGCAGCCAAGCGACTCTGGGCAATCAGCCCCAGCATTTT.

This chain links TRBV19 with TRBJ2-3; 10 nucleotides align to TRBD2. In germline, CDR1 is LNHDA, CDR2 SQIVND (reference sequence). This CDR3 is 16 amino acids long. V lost 9 bases to trimming and J lost 2 bases; unmatched junction nucleotides: 11. The CDR3 protein is CASGTSENSYTDTQYF. CDR3 DNA sequence: TGTGCCAGCGGGACTAGCGAGAATTCTTACACAGATACGCAGTATTTT.

This clone was counted between two and nine times. J is TRBJ2-5 and V is TRBV28, with 10 bases that match TRBD2. The CDR3 contains 14 residues. CDR1 and CDR2 (germline): MDHEN, SYDVKM. V was pared by 5 bases and J by 5 bases, with 5 bases of the junction left unmatched. CDR3 sequence (DNA): TGTGCCAGCAGTCCAGCGGGAGGGCCCGAGACCCAGTACTTC. Translation: CASSPAGGPETQYF.

There are a few counts of this clone. The rearrangement joins TRBV6-1 to TRBJ2-5, with D maybe TRBD2 (5 bases). Looked up from germline, CDR1 is MNHNS and CDR2 is SASEGT. V lost 3 bases and J 3 bases, leaving 11 bases between the germline ends. The CDR3 is made up of 14 amino acids. In nucleotides, the CDR3 is TGTGCCAGCAGTGAGTTTTGGGGAGAAGAGACCCAGTACTTC. This encodes CASSEFWGEETQYF.

Relative to its sample, this clone is medium-sized. The chain combines TRBV7-9 with TRBJ1-1; D not resolved. V dropped 8 bases and J dropped 2 bases, with 18 bases sitting between them. Germline-derived CDR1 and CDR2 are SEHNR and FQNEAQ (reference sequence). The CDR3 has 15 amino acids. DNA for the CDR3: TGTGCCAGCTCCGAACGGGTGTTGGGTAACACTGAAGCTTTCTTT. It is translated as CASSERVLGNTEAFF.

The chain employs TRBV7-7 and TRBJ2-1, with 9 bases lining up with TRBD2. Trimming at V came to 3 bases and at J to 8 bases, leaving 8 bases not matched to a gene. The CDR3 totals 15 residues. Germline values: CDR1 SSHAT, CDR2 FNYEAQ (reference sequence). The CDR3 nucleotides read TGTGCCAGCAGCTTGGGGCGGGAGGGCGTAGATGAGCAGTTCTTC. It translates to CASSLGREGVDEQFF.

This chain links TRBV6-5 with TRBJ1-5; possibly TRBD1 for D (6 bases). Trimming pared 4 bases from V and 5 bases from J, leaving 12 bases between. This CDR3 region has 14 residues. The germline gives CDR1 MNHEY, CDR2 SVGAGI. The CDR3 DNA reads as TGTGCCAGCAGTTCAACAGGGATAGATCAGCCCCAGCATTTT. Amino acid sequence: CASSSTGIDQPQHF.

The chain recombines TRBV7-9 with TRBJ2-7, with TRBD1 identical over 8 bases. Germline CDR1 SEHNR, CDR2 FQNEAQ (reference sequence). The V segment lost 1 base and the J segment 1 base; nucleotides outside the gene matches: 3. There are 15 residues in the CDR3. The chain's CDR3 is CASSLGTGISYEQYF. Here the CDR3 DNA reads TGTGCCAGCAGCTTAGGGACAGGGATTTCCTACGAGCAGTACTTC. Full variable domain (outside the CDR3, taken from reference TRBV7-9 and TRBJ2-7): DTGVSQNPRHKITKRGQNVTFRCDPISEHNRLYWYRQTLGQGPEFLTYFQNEAQLEKSRLLSDRFSAERPKGSFSTLEIQRTEQGDSAMYLCASSLGTGISYEQYFGPGTRLTVT.

V is TRBV7-3 and J is TRBJ2-1, with TRBD2 identical over 14 bases. CDR3 length: 16 amino acids. The junction had 4 bases not matched to a gene; V was cut back by 1 base and J by 8 bases. Germline V gene lookup returns CDR1 SGHTA and CDR2 FQGTGA. The CDR3 region is CASSLKGTSGSDEQFF. The CDR3, as DNA: TGTGCCAGCAGCTTAAAAGGGACTAGCGGGAGCGATGAGCAGTTCTTC. Using reference TRBV7-3 and TRBJ2-1 for the parts outside the CDR3, the full variable domain is GAGVSQTPSNKVTEKGKYVELRCDPISGHTALYWYRQSLGQGPEFLIYFQGTGAADDSGLPNDRFFAVRPEGSVSTLKIQRTERGDSAVYLCASSLKGTSGSDEQFFGPGTRLTVL.

The rearrangement links TRBV5-1 to TRBJ2-1; perhaps TRBD2 as D (5 bases). The CDR3 spans 16 residues. Trimming removed 0 bases from V and 0 bases from J, with 10 bases in between. The germline V gene has CDR1 SGHRS and CDR2 YFSETQ. CDR3 in DNA: TGCGCCAGCAGCTTGGAAGCGGAAATCTCCTACAATGAGCAGTTCTTC. Protein: CASSLEAEISYNEQFF.